What follows is one T cell receptor beta chain and its context. Its antigen is still unknown. The sample is drawn from a study of shared clonotypes between healthy human individuals. The overall study: Each donor contributed plates that comprised three CD4 naive, three CD4 memory, two CD8 naive and one CD8 memory.

General study findings and limits: Few donors limited the genetic and exposure-history diversity represented. In this cohort, only blood was sampled, and tissue repertoires likely differ. Around 5% of naive CD4 clonotypes were common to a few donors.

Clones were read by immunoSEQ multiplex PCR, and TCRdb kept only the in-frame ones, dropping some. This table has approximately 2.1 million clones, 85% to 95% appearing once. The source of this sequence is a man in his late teens or twenties in good health. Some clones in this sample may be carry-over from other donors' samples. Sequenced material: naive CD4+ T cells from PBMCs. As for subset: CD45RA+ positively selected.

In nucleotides, the CDR3 is TGTGCCAGCAGCCTGTACCCGGGGGGCACCCAGCCCCAGCATTTT. Translated, it gives CASSLYPGGTQPQHF. This sequence joins TRBV7-8 and TRBJ1-5; D might be TRBD1 (6 bases). In germline, CDR1 is SGHVS, CDR2 FQNEAQ. This CDR3 is built from 15 residues. V was clipped by 5 bases and J by 7 bases, with 18 bases between them.